The 25 T cell receptor beta chains presented below share a single source sample, sequenced in a study of blood T cell repertoires in COVID-19. Only in-frame clones appear in the TCRdb table, and some are missing; sequencing was by immunoSEQ multiplex PCR. The sample consists of approximately 44,000 clones, around three quarters of them appearing once. Sequencing was performed on peripheral blood. The receptors derive from a woman of 80 years or more with acute or convalescent COVID-19.

The V call is TRBV2, the J call TRBJ2-1, with TRBD1 identical over 7 bases. Germline V gives CDR1 SNHLY, CDR2 FYNNEI. The CDR3 is made up of 14 amino acids. V lost 3 bases, J lost 12 bases, and 11 bases stayed unmatched. CDR3 sequence reads: CASSDPTARQGQFF. CDR3 coding DNA: TGTGCCAGCAGTGACCCGACTGCTCGACAGGGGCAGTTCTTC.

V and J are TRBV5-1 and TRBJ2-5, with 15 bases that match TRBD2. The CDR3 has 16 amino acids. Unmatched junction bases numbered 2, after V lost 3 bases and J lost 2 bases. CDR1 is SGHRS and CDR2 is YFSETQ in the germline V gene. For the CDR3, the DNA is TGCGCCAGCAGCTCCGGGACTAGCGGGAGGCAAGAGACCCAGTACTTC. Protein product: CASSSGTSGRQETQYF.

The chain combines TRBV4-3 with TRBJ2-3; TRBD1 matches 7 bases. Germline V gene data show CDR1 as LGHNA and CDR2 as YSLEER. The V gene end was trimmed by 1 base and the J gene end by 1 base; junction bases not matched to a gene: 5. The CDR3 totals 16 residues. CDR3 sequence reads: CASSQVLTGGTDTQYF. The CDR3 DNA reads as TGCGCCAGCAGCCAAGTCTTAACAGGGGGCACAGATACGCAGTATTTT.

The genes are TRBV7-2 and TRBJ2-1; 9 nucleotides line up with TRBD1. The CDR3 sequence is 15 residues long. Germline assignment: CDR1 SGHTA and CDR2 FQGNSA. J gave up 0 bases and V 5 bases, and 2 bases lay outside the gene matches. CDR3 amino acids: CASSPGQGSYNEQFF. CDR3 sequence (DNA): TGTGCCAGCAGCCCGGGACAGGGCTCCTACAATGAGCAGTTCTTC.

This chain links TRBV12-3 or TRBV12-4 with TRBJ1-5; TRBD1 aligns across 7 bases. This CDR3 has 12 residues. The J segment lost 10 bases and the V segment lost 4 bases, leaving 4 bases of the junction unmatched. CDR3 nucleotide sequence: TGTGCCAGCAGTTCTAGACAGGGCCCCCAGCATTTT. Its protein is CASSSRQGPQHF.

This clone has only one observation. The chain links TRBV25-1 to TRBJ1-2; D possibly corresponds to TRBD1 (5 bases). The CDR3 totals 16 residues. V gave up 3 bases and J gave up 2 bases, with 16 bases separating them. Per germline, CDR1 MGHDK and CDR2 SYGVNS. In DNA form, the CDR3 reads TGTGCCAGCAGTGACGTGGGTGACAGATCCAACTATGGCTACACCTTC. It encodes CASSDVGDRSNYGYTF.

CDR3 coding DNA: TGTGCCAGCAGCGTAGGTAGGACTCCCCAGAGTGAGCAGTTCTTC. Protein: CASSVGRTPQSEQFF. The chain uses TRBV9 and TRBJ2-1, with TRBD2 as a possible D gene (5 bases). V lost 0 bases and J lost 9, with 16 bases in between. The CDR3 spans 15 residues. The V gene's germline CDR1 is SGDLS and CDR2 YYNGEE.

V and J are TRBV11-2 and TRBJ2-6; 7 positions agree with TRBD1. Germline trimming cut 0 bases from V and 0 bases from J; bases unmatched to any gene: 2. Germline CDR1 is SGHAT and CDR2 is FQNNGV. The CDR3 runs 17 residues. The DNA for the CDR3 is TGTGCCAGCAGCTTAGACGCAGGGGGCTCTGGGGCCAACGTCCTGACTTTC. Residues: CASSLDAGGSGANVLTF.

J is TRBJ2-1 and V is TRBV11-2; 11 bases agree with TRBD2. With V trimmed by 5 bases and J by 3 bases, 15 bases remained unmatched. The CDR3 is made up of 19 amino acids. From germline, CDR1 is SGHAT and CDR2 FQNNGV. The CDR3 nucleotides read TGTGCCAGCAGCCCTCGCCTGAGTAGCGGGAGGGGTCTCTACAATGAGCAGTTCTTC. It translates to CASSPRLSSGRGLYNEQFF. Complete variable domain (other parts from reference TRBV11-2 and TRBJ2-1): EAGVAQSPRYKIIEKRQSVAFWCNPISGHATLYWYQQILGQGPKLLIQFQNNGVVDDSQLPKDRFSAERLKGVDSTLKIQPAKLEDSAVYLCASSPRLSSGRGLYNEQFFGPGTRLTVL.

CDR3: CASTASASGRAREQYF. The CDR3 DNA reads TGTGCCAGCACTGCCTCGGCGAGCGGGAGGGCGCGGGAGCAGTACTTC. The chain carries TRBV2 and TRBJ2-7; 10 bases are shared with TRBD2. CDR3 length: 16 amino acids. The junction had 16 bases not matched to a gene; V was cut back by 7 bases and J by 7 bases. From germline, CDR1 is SNHLY and CDR2 FYNNEI.

This CDR3 is CASSSGGRNEKLFF. The CDR3 nucleotides are TGTGCCAGCAGCAGCGGTGGGAGGAATGAAAAACTGTTTTTT. The V gene is TRBV27, the J gene TRBJ1-4; the D is unclear. The germline gives CDR1 MNHEY, CDR2 SMNVEV (reference sequence). This CDR3 comprises 14 residues. The germline V and J ends were trimmed by 6 bases and 5 bases, with 13 bases remaining between them.

The J gene is TRBJ2-1, the V gene TRBV5-6; 11 bases agree with TRBD1. J was trimmed by 6 bases and V by 6 bases; bases with no gene match: 5. The CDR3 runs 14 residues. Germline V lookup: CDR1 SGHDT, CDR2 YYEEEE. The CDR3 region is CASNGQGAFNEQFF. The CDR3 DNA reads as TGTGCCAGCAACGGACAGGGGGCTTTCAATGAGCAGTTCTTC.

Notes on this clone: The junction shows a germline mismatch at one end, possibly a read error. The chain links TRBV7-7 to TRBJ2-2; D possibly corresponds to TRBD2 (6 bases). Germline CDR1 and CDR2: SSHAT and FNYEAQ (reference sequence). CDR3 length: 14 amino acids. CDR3 in DNA: TGTGCCAGCAGCTTTGGGGGGAACGCCGGGGAGCTGTTTTTT. It translates to CASSFGGNAGELFF.

The chain links TRBV7-8 to TRBJ1-5; D possibly corresponds to TRBD1 (5 bases). V was clipped by 4 bases and J by 3 bases, with 16 bases between them. CDR1 is SGHVS, CDR2 FQNEAQ, per germline. The CDR3 has 16 residues. This chain's CDR3 is CASSSYRSGANQPQHF. CDR3 DNA sequence: TGTGCCAGCAGCTCCTACAGGTCTGGGGCCAATCAGCCCCAGCATTTT.

This chain joins TRBV27 and TRBJ2-2; TRBD1 might be the D (6 bases). Germline V gives CDR1 MNHEY, CDR2 SMNVEV (reference sequence). V was cut by 6 bases and J by 7 bases, with 15 bases left in between. This CDR3 comprises 14 residues. The CDR3 protein is CASRSGVGNGELFF. CDR3 bases: TGTGCCAGCAGATCAGGGGTTGGTAACGGGGAGCTGTTTTTT.

V usage is TRBV4-2 and J usage is TRBJ1-2; D gene ambiguous. From germline, CDR1 is LGHNA and CDR2 YNFKEQ. This CDR3 contains 15 residues. V was trimmed by 0 bases and J by 0 bases, leaving 8 bases between them. This CDR3 reads CASSQDTASNYGYTF. CDR3 bases: TGTGCCAGCAGCCAAGATACAGCATCTAACTATGGCTACACCTTC.

The chain carries TRBV28 and TRBJ2-3, with TRBD1 as a possible D gene (5 bases). In germline, CDR1 is MDHEN, CDR2 SYDVKM. The CDR3 consists of 15 residues. Between the trimmed V and J ends, which lost 3 bases and 2 bases, there was a span of 12 bases. The CDR3 coding sequence is TGTGCCAGCAGTTTTCAGGGCGCACACACAGATACGCAGTATTTT. Translated, it gives CASSFQGAHTDTQYF.

This clone came up once. The chain links TRBV19 to TRBJ2-3; D perhaps matches TRBD1 (6 bases). The ends were cut back, 6 bases at V and 0 bases at J, with 13 bases in the middle. Germline V gene data show CDR1 as LNHDA and CDR2 as SQIVND (reference sequence). The CDR3 extends over 15 amino acids. The CDR3 here is CASRTQGPSTDTQYF. The CDR3 nucleotides read TGTGCCAGTAGGACACAGGGTCCCAGCACAGATACGCAGTATTTT.

This clone occurred once. The chain is built from TRBV18 and TRBJ2-3; D ambiguous. The V and J ends lost 3 bases and 5 bases respectively, with 6 bases between them. The CDR3 sequence is 12 residues long. Looked up from germline, CDR1 is KGHSH and CDR2 is LQKENI. CDR3 residues: CASSPERDTQYF. CDR3 DNA: TGTGCCAGCTCACCGGAGAGAGATACGCAGTATTTT. Full variable domain (outside the CDR3, taken from reference TRBV18 and TRBJ2-3): NAGVMQNPRHLVRRRGQEARLRCSPMKGHSHVYWYRQLPEEGLKFMVYLQKENIIDESGMPKERFSAEFPKEGPSILRIQQVVRGDSAAYFCASSPERDTQYFGPGTRLTVL.

The gene calls are TRBV3-1 (or the pseudogene TRBV3-2) and TRBJ2-1, with 8 bases that match TRBD2. V shed 1 base, J shed 10 bases, and the junction held 0 bases outside the gene matches. The length of the CDR3 is 12 residues. Germline CDR1 and CDR2: LGHDT and YNNKEL (reference sequence). The CDR3 DNA follows: TGTGCCAGCAGCCAAGTAGCGGGGGAGCAGTTCTTC. Its translation: CASSQVAGEQFF.

The chain uses TRBV28 and TRBJ2-2, with D perhaps matching TRBD1 (6 bases). Germline lookup yields CDR1 MDHEN and CDR2 SYDVKM. V was trimmed by 7 bases and J by 4 bases, leaving 19 bases between them. The CDR3 has 16 amino acids. The CDR3: CASTEQGGLVTGELFF. CDR3 DNA sequence: TGTGCCAGCACCGAACAGGGTGGGTTAGTCACCGGGGAGCTGTTTTTT.

This clone was detected only a few times. The V and J genes are TRBV27 and TRBJ2-1, with 10 positions matching TRBD2. After removal of 2 bases from V and 2 bases from J, the junction contained 6 bases not matched to a gene. The CDR3 is made up of 17 amino acids. Germline-derived CDR1 and CDR2 are MNHEY and SMNVEV (reference sequence). In DNA, the CDR3 is TGTGCCAGCAGTTTAGGGGTTGGGACTAGCGCCTACAATGAGCAGTTCTTC. It specifies CASSLGVGTSAYNEQFF.

This clone appeared a few times. V gene TRBV18 combines with J gene TRBJ2-2; no firm D call. Trimming removed 5 bases from V and 0 bases from J, with 7 bases in between. The V gene's germline CDR1 is KGHSH and CDR2 LQKENI. The CDR3 consists of 14 residues. The CDR3 here is CASSISANTGELFF. In DNA, the CDR3 is TGTGCCAGCTCAATCAGTGCGAACACCGGGGAGCTGTTTTTT.

The DNA of the CDR3 is TGTGCCAGCAGCTTGGGGGGGCCTCAGCCCCAGCATTTT. Its protein is CASSLGGPQPQHF. V usage is TRBV7-2 and J usage is TRBJ1-5; D perhaps matches TRBD1 (6 bases). V lost 3 bases and J 6 bases, leaving 9 bases between the germline ends. There are 13 residues in the CDR3. Germline values: CDR1 SGHTA, CDR2 FQGNSA.

V and J are TRBV29-1 and TRBJ1-1; D is undetermined. Germline V CDR1 and CDR2: SQVTM, ANQGSEA. CDR3 length: 11 residues. V was clipped by 6 bases and J by 1 base, with 6 bases between them. For the CDR3, the DNA is TGCAGCGTGGAGGCGAACACTGAAGCTTTCTTT. Its protein is CSVEANTEAFF.